This record covers a single T cell receptor beta chain. Its cognate antigen has yet to be identified. Per-base qualities were not stored, and no clone one base away is much larger. In light of the paper, this sample's time point label describes: baseline before first vaccination. The vaccinee samples were drawn from two UK trials, COV001 and COV002, one of which was a single-blind randomized controlled phase 2/3 trial testing AZD1222 (ChAdOx1 nCoV-19) in healthy adults. For TCRbeta chain sequencing, PBMC samples from trial participants were taken at day 0 and at day 28 after the second dose. The CDR3 regions of human TCRbeta chains were subjected to immunosequencing. For the original study's pipeline: TCRs in the repertoires were compared against a reference library of SARS-CoV-2-specific TCRs that had been generated with the MIRA antigen-specificity platform. Breadth meant the fraction of unique TCRs that were SARS-CoV-2-associated, whereas depth meant the fraction of total T cells that were SARS-CoV-2-associated. Each spike-specific TCR was assigned to its reactive spike region and to a CD4 or CD8 class using the MIRA data. Log10-transformed breadth and depth values were compared by one-way ANOVA with Sidak's multiple comparisons tests. TCRdb obtained this table from immuneACCESS and retained in-frame rearrangements with V and J assigned. These tables miss some clones; where compared with another copy, unresolved V genes account for less than half of the shortfall, and the remainder is unexplained. That table is the source of V, J and clone size, and D and trimming were worked out from the DNA. This sample comprises some 200,000 clones, roughly 92% of them detected only once. The biggest ten clones account for under 11% of the sample.

Taken from the germline V gene (reference sequence), the CDR1 and CDR2 loops are LGHDT and YNNKEL. The CDR3 measures 15 amino acids from cysteine to phenylalanine. This entry keeps only the CDR3 DNA: 45 bases, framed from base 1. Trimming accounts for 1 base at V and 2 bases at J, while the number of junction bases matched to no gene is 4. This specimen belongs to a study of T cell responses to AZD1222 COVID-19 vaccine (dated by TCRdb to 2020 to 2022). For the study in its entirety: AZD1222 recipients whose second dose came at about 4 weeks and those whose second dose came at about 12 weeks were combined into one group, since spike-specific TCR depth and breadth did not differ between the two schedules. TCR sequencing was performed for roughly 240 trial participants, of whom about 200 were given two doses of AZD1222 and around 25 were given two doses of MenACWY control vaccine. Trial participants were enrolled into age subgroups of 18-55, 56-69 and 70-plus years, which contained around 150, 28 and 57 TCR-sequenced participants, respectively.

General conclusions and limits of the study: CD4 TCRs associated with the vaccine covered the entire spike protein, and the dominant responses were in regions 160-218 and 743-854. A significant rise in spike-specific TCR breadth and depth was observed after two AZD1222 doses relative to day 0 and relative to MenACWY recipients. In the small 56-69-year group, the increase in depth fell short of significance, most likely because of low power. Reportedly, close to half of the unique spike-specific TCRs recognized epitopes lying outside the regions that are mutated in the B.1.351 and B.1.1.7 variants. Most participants were white British and females outnumbered males, and the authors suggested that clonal diversity may have been underestimated. Only six or seven AZD1222 recipients were SARS-CoV-2 seropositive at baseline, limiting conclusions about previously exposed vaccinees. Because no samples from the day 14 peak response were available, repertoires could be characterized only after the peak T cell response.

The material was peripheral blood, obtained on day 0 of AZD1222 vaccination. The chain was built from TRBV3-1 (or the pseudogene TRBV3-2) and TRBJ1-2; the central 7 bases match TRBD1. This receptor was identified in an adult in good health. The DNA sequence reads TGTGCCAGCAGCCAAGGAACGGGACAGAACTATGGCTACACCTTC. The encoded protein is CASSQGTGQNYGYTF.